The present T cell receptor (beta chain) was sequenced within a study of blood T cell repertoires in COVID-19. At the level of the study: T cells, B-cell-depleted T cells, or PBMCs provided the cDNA or gDNA that served as material.

The Seattle patients, enrolled during active infection, were followed longitudinally. This table comes from immunoSEQ multiplex PCR, and its TCRdb copy is limited to in-frame clones, with some not included. Among approximately 250,000 clones listed, approximately 88% were seen once. This CDR3 has 14 amino acids. Germline trimming cut 3 bases from V and 7 bases from J; bases unmatched to any gene: 6. CDR1 is SQVTM, CDR2 ANQGSEA, per germline. The sample was peripheral blood. This rearrangement joins TRBV29-1 to TRBJ2-3, with 11 bases lining up with TRBD1. This TCR was recovered from a woman between 65 and 79 years old with COVID-19, enrolled during active disease. CDR3 DNA sequence: TGCAGCGTTGAGGGGGGACAGGGGGTGAATACGCAGTATTTT. It codes for CSVEGGQGVNTQYF.